This T cell receptor (beta chain) was sequenced during a study of blood T cell repertoires in COVID-19. About the research overall: The origin of the acute and convalescent COVID-19 samples was the United States, Italy and Spain. T cells, B-cell-depleted T cells, or PBMCs supplied cDNA or gDNA.

This CDR3 is 14 amino acids long. Trimming cost V 0 bases and J 2 bases, with 8 bases left between them. The germline gives CDR1 SGHRS, CDR2 YFSETQ. Authors' analysis steps: Amplified reference gene primers provided the basis for estimating nucleated cell counts. TCRdb's copy holds only in-frame clones and misses some; the assay was immunoSEQ multiplex PCR. The DNA gave D and trimming, while V, J and clone size come from that table. The data hold approximately 65,000 clones, with more than 60% observed a single time. This clone was picked up a small number of times. V and J are TRBV5-1 and TRBJ1-2; D is uncertain. The sequence was collected from an elderly woman with active or convalescent COVID-19. Input material: peripheral blood. The CDR3 sequence: CASSLETPNYGYTF. Written as DNA, the CDR3 is TGCGCCAGCAGCTTGGAAACACCGAACTATGGCTACACCTTC.